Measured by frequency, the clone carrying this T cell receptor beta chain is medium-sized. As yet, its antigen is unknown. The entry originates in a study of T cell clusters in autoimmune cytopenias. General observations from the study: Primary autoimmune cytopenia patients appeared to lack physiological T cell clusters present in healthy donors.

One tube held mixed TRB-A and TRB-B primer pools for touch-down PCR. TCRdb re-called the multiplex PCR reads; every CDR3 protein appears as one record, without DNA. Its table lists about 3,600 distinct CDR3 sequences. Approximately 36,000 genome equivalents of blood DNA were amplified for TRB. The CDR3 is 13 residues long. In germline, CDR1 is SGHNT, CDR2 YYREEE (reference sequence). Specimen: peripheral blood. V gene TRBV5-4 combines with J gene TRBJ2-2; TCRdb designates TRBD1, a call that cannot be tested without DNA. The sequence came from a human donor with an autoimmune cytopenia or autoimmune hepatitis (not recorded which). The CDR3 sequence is CASRQGSTGELFF.